Below, 9 T cell receptor beta chains from the same sample are listed, as sequenced in a study of shared clonotypes between healthy human individuals. Profiled with immunoSEQ multiplex PCR; TCRdb holds only in-frame clones, not every one. The sample lists under 2.5 million clones; 92% were seen once. The sequenced material came from naive CD4+ T cells from PBMCs. Subset described: CD45RA+ positively selected. All receptors derive from a man aged 18 to 29 in good health. Some clones in this sample may be carry-over from other donors' samples.

This sequence joins TRBV14 and TRBJ2-7; D is possibly TRBD2 (6 bases). Germline assignment: CDR1 SGHDN and CDR2 FVKESK. The CDR3 is made up of 14 amino acids. V lost 3 bases, J lost 3 bases, and 12 bases lay in between. The CDR3: CASSQAGLLYEQYF. The DNA of the CDR3 is TGTGCCAGCAGCCAGGCGGGACTCCTCTACGAGCAGTACTTC.

The chain combines TRBV15 with TRBJ1-5; D remains ambiguous. Germline CDR1 LNHNV, CDR2 YYDKDF (reference sequence). The CDR3 is 15 residues long. V shed 3 bases and J shed 4 bases, with 13 bases lying between them. CDR3 nucleotides: TGTGCCACCAGCAGTGGCGCATTAGGTAATCAGCCCCAGCATTTT. Its translation is CATSSGALGNQPQHF.

V and J are TRBV28 and TRBJ2-7; D is possibly TRBD2 (5 bases). The germline V gene encodes CDR1 MDHEN and CDR2 SYDVKM. The CDR3 covers 14 residues. V shed 7 bases and J shed 0 bases, with 13 bases lying between them. CDR3 nucleotide sequence: TGTGCCAGCACCGGTAGCGCTAGCTCCTACGAGCAGTACTTC. Translated, it gives CASTGSASSYEQYF.

The rearrangement uses TRBV7-9 and TRBJ2-1, with D tentatively TRBD2 (5 bases). Germline V CDR1 and CDR2: SEHNR, FQNEAQ (reference sequence). V dropped 5 bases and J dropped 0 bases, with 11 bases sitting between them. The CDR3 has 15 residues. CDR3 nucleotide sequence: TGTGCCAGCAGCCCGAATACTAGCTCCTACAATGAGCAGTTCTTC. Amino acid sequence: CASSPNTSSYNEQFF.

Remarks on this clone: The sample holds other DNA sequences that translate to the same CDR3. V and J are TRBV18 and TRBJ2-7, with D uncertain. The CDR3 has 13 residues. Trimming removed 3 bases at V and 4 bases at J, with 10 bases between. Germline values: CDR1 KGHSH, CDR2 LQKENI. The CDR3 DNA sequence: TGTGCCAGCTCACCTCTCGGCAGTTACGAGCAGTACTTC. As protein: CASSPLGSYEQYF.

Only a few counts were recorded for this clone. The chain links TRBV28 to TRBJ1-5; D might be TRBD1 (6 bases). The CDR3 runs to 14 residues. V shed 7 bases and J shed 2 bases, with 12 bases lying between them. Looked up from germline, CDR1 is MDHEN and CDR2 is SYDVKM. CDR3 sequence reads: CASTRGGGNQPQHF. CDR3 DNA: TGTGCCAGCACAAGAGGGGGGGGCAATCAGCCCCAGCATTTT.

This chain connects TRBV4-2 to TRBJ2-7; D gene ambiguous. CDR1 is LGHNA and CDR2 is YNFKEQ in the germline V gene. This CDR3 is built from 14 residues. The V and J ends lost 4 bases and 0 bases respectively, with 10 bases between them. The CDR3: CASSPAPTSYEQYF. The CDR3 bases are TGTGCCAGCAGCCCCGCCCCGACCTCCTACGAGCAGTACTTC.

The chain has TRBV10-3 and TRBJ1-2; no clear D. The V end lost 7 bases, the J end lost 6 bases, and 12 bases lay between the germline ends. This CDR3 is built from 12 residues. CDR1 is ENHRY and CDR2 is SYGVKD in the germline V gene. The CDR3 reads CAINSGDHGYTF. CDR3 in DNA: TGTGCCATCAATAGCGGGGATCATGGCTACACCTTC.

The chain joins TRBV9 to TRBJ2-5; maybe TRBD1 (6 bases). The V and J ends lost 4 bases and 2 bases respectively, with 12 bases between them. This CDR3 is built from 14 residues. Germline-derived CDR1 and CDR2 are SGDLS and YYNGEE. CDR3 region: CASSLGAAQETQYF. Written as DNA, the CDR3 is TGTGCCAGCAGCCTGGGGGCTGCTCAAGAGACCCAGTACTTC.